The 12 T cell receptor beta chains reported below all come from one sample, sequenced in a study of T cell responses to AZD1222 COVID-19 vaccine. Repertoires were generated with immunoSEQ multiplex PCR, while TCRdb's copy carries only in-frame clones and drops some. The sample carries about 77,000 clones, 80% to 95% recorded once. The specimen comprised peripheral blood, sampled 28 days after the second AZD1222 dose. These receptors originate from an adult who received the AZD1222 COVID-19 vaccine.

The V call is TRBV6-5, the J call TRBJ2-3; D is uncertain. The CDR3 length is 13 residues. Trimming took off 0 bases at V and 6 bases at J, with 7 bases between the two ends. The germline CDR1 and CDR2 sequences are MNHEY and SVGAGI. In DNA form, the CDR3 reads TGTGCCAGCAGTTACTCTTATTCGGATACGCAGTATTTT. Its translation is CASSYSYSDTQYF.

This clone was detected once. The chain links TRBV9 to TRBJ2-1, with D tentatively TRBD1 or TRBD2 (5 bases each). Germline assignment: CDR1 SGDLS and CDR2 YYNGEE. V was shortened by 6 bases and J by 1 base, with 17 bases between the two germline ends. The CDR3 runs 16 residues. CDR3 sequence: CASTPTGTQSYNEQFF. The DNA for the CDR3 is TGTGCCAGCACCCCAACGGGGACCCAATCCTACAATGAGCAGTTCTTC.

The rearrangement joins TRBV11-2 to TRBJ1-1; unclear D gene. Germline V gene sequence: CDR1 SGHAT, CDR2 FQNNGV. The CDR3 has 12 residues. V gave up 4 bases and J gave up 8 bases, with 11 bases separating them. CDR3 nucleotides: TGTGCCAGCAGCTCGTACGGGAGGGAAGCTTTCTTT. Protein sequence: CASSSYGREAFF.

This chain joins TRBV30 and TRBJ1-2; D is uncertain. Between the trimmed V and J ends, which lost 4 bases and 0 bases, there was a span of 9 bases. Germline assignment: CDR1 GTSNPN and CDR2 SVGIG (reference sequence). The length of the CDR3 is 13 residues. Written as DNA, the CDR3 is TGTGCCTGGATAGTCAGCTCTAACTATGGCTACACCTTC. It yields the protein CAWIVSSNYGYTF. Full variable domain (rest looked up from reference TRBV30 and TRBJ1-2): SQTIHQWPATLVQPVGSPLSLECTVEGTSNPNLYWYRQAAGRGLQLLFYSVGIGQISSEVPQNLSASRPQDRQFILSSKKLLLSDSGFYLCAWIVSSNYGYTFGSGTRLTVV.

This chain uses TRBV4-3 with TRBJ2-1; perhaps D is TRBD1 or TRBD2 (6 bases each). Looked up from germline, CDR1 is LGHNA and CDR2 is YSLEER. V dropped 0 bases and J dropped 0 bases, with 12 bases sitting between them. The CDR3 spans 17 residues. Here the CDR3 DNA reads TGCGCCAGCAGCCAAGATTGGGGGGCGAGCTCCTACAATGAGCAGTTCTTC. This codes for CASSQDWGASSYNEQFF.

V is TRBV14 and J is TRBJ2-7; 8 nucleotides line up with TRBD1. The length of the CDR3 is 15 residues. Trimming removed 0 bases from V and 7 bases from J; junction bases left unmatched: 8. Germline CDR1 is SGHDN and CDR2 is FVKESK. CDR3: CASSQDGQGAREQYF. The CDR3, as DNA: TGTGCCAGCAGCCAAGATGGTCAGGGGGCGAGGGAGCAGTACTTC.

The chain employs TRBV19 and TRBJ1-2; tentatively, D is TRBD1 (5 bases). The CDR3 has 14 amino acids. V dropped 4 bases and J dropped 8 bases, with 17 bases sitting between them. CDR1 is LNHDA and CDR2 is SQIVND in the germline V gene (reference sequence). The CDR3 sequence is CASSTRTVWDGYTF. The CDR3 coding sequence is TGTGCCAGTAGTACCCGAACGGTGTGGGACGGCTACACCTTC.

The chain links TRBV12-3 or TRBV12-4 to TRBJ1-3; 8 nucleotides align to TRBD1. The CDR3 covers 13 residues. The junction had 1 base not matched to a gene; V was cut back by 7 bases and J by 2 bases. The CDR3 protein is CASKGQAGNTIYF. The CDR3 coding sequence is TGTGCCAGCAAGGGACAGGCTGGAAACACCATATATTTT.

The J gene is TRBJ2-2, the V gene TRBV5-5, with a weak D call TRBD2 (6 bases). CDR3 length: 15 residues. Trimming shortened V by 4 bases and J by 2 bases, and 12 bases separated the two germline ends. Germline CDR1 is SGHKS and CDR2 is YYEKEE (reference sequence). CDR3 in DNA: TGTGCCAGCAGCCCCGGGACTTTTAACACCGGGGAGCTGTTTTTT. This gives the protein CASSPGTFNTGELFF.

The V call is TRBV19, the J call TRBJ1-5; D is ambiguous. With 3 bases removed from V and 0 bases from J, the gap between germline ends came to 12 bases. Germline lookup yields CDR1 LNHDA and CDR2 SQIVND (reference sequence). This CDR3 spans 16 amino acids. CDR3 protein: CASSILGGYSNQPQHF. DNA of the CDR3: TGTGCCAGTAGTATCTTGGGAGGCTATAGCAATCAGCCCCAGCATTTT.

In DNA form, the CDR3 reads TGCAGCGTTGGTCAGGGGCAAGAGACCCAGTACTTC. Its protein product is CSVGQGQETQYF. The chain carries TRBV29-1 and TRBJ2-5; possible D gene TRBD1, 6 bases. Trimming removed 4 bases at V and 2 bases at J, with 8 bases between. The CDR3 sequence is 12 residues long. Germline lookup yields CDR1 SQVTM and CDR2 ANQGSEA.

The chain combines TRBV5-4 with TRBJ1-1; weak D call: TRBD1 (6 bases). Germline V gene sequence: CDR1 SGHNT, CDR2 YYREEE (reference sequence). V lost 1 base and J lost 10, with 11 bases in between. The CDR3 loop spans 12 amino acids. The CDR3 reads CASSLSQGGAFF. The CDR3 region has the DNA TGTGCCAGCAGCTTGTCACAGGGTGGAGCTTTCTTT.